Sequencing of this T cell receptor (beta chain) was carried out in a study of cytomegalovirus exposure and HLA in healthy donors. The study ran its PCR with 60 Vbeta and 13 Jbeta primers. TCRdb keeps only in-frame clones here, not all; method: immunoSEQ multiplex PCR. The sample contains some 170,000 clones, around 80% of which appear only once. Germline V gene sequence: CDR1 SGHTS, CDR2 YDEGEE. There are 16 residues in the CDR3. V was pared by 5 bases and J by 4 bases, with 11 bases of the junction left unmatched. The chain recombines TRBV5-8 with TRBJ1-3; 8 nucleotides agree with TRBD1. The source material was PBMCs. The receptor was derived from a man between 18 and 29 years old in good health and CMV-seropositive. CDR3 nucleotides: TGTGCCAGCAGTTATCGACCAGGACAGGGAGGAAACACCATATATTTT. Translated: CASSYRPGQGGNTIYF.